The sequence of this TCR beta chain was determined in a study of blood T cell repertoires in COVID-19. Trimming at V came to 0 bases and at J to 4 bases, leaving 13 bases not matched to a gene. CDR3 size: 18 residues. Germline V gene sequence: CDR1 SGDLS, CDR2 YYNGEE. The assay was immunoSEQ multiplex PCR, and TCRdb's table has in-frame clones only and misses some. The table records a few hundred thousand clones, around 80% of them present only once. V gene TRBV9 combines with J gene TRBJ2-3, with TRBD2 matching 8 bases. This clonotype was obtained from a woman aged 35 to 49 with acute COVID-19. Sample: PBMCs or T cells enriched from blood (not recorded which). CDR3 nucleotide sequence: TGTGCCAGCAGCGTAGAATCGGACAGTGGACTAGCAGCAGATACGCAGTATTTT. Translated, it gives CASSVESDSGLAADTQYF. The full variable domain, in which reference TRBV9 and TRBJ2-3 provide the parts outside the CDR3, is DSGVTQTPKHLITATGQRVTLRCSPRSGDLSVYWYQQSLDQGLQFLIQYYNGEERAKGNILERFSAQQFPDLHSELNLSSLELGDSALYFCASSVESDSGLAADTQYFGPGTRLTVL.